This T cell receptor beta chain was sequenced in a study of sequential checkpoint blockade in melanoma. Study context: Randomization was 1:1 between first-line nivolumab→ipilimumab and ipilimumab→nivolumab. After both sequences, patients received maintenance nivolumab.

The data were produced by immunoSEQ multiplex PCR, yet TCRdb's version contains in-frame clones alone and is incomplete. The top ten clones hold more than 30% of a sample with about 10,000 clones, around 73% of them seen once. The treatment here: randomized to nivolumab then ipilimumab (arm A) or the reverse (arm B). DNA-damaging chemotherapy had not been given to any patient beforehand. Sorted cells were live CD3+CD8+, lacking CD19 and CD56, from PBMCs. This clonotype originated in a human donor with melanoma. Specimen: CD8+ T cells sorted from blood (inferred from file names), collected from a patient given nivolumab and ipilimumab in sequence.

The CDR3 nucleotides are TGTGCCAGCAGCGCGACAGGGCTAGGCGGGGAGCTGTTTTTT. Translated, it gives CASSATGLGGELFF. The chain recombines TRBV27 with TRBJ2-2; 7 positions agree with TRBD1. The V gene's germline CDR1 is MNHEY and CDR2 SMNVEV (reference sequence). V dropped 6 bases and J dropped 7; count of bases not matched to a gene: 8. This CDR3 region has 14 residues.